These 11 T cell receptor beta chains were all obtained from the same sample, sequenced in a study of human T cells and chemical hapten exposure. Each CDR3 protein gets one entry after TCRdb re-called the RACE reads with MiXCR. The sample yields tens of thousands of distinct CDR3 sequences, 10% seen once. Time point: pre-sensitization, week 0. Documented treatment: therapeutic diphenylcyclopropenone sensitization with weekly scalp DPC. Extraction of total RNA was performed on unfractionated whole blood. The sample in question was whole blood, obtained in connection with sensitization to the hapten diphenylcyclopropenone (DPC). The receptors were gathered from a man in his fifties or sixties with alopecia areata. Some clones in this sample may be carry-over from other donors' samples.

There are many counts of this clonotype. The rearrangement joins TRBV19 to TRBJ2-1; D gene uncertain. Germline assignment: CDR1 LNHDA and CDR2 SQIVND (reference sequence). Between the trimmed V and J ends, which lost 0 bases and 2 bases, there was a span of 8 bases. This CDR3 has 15 amino acids. Here the CDR3 reads CASSIDRTPYNEQFF. CDR3 in DNA: TGTGCCAGTAGTATAGATAGGACGCCCTACAATGAGCAGTTCTTC.

This clonotype was recorded a few times. The chain joins TRBV3-1 to TRBJ2-1, with TRBD2 matching 7 bases. The CDR3 is made up of 14 amino acids. The V gene's germline CDR1 is LGHDT and CDR2 YNNKEL (reference sequence). Germline trimming cut 6 bases from V and 6 bases from J; bases unmatched to any gene: 8. The CDR3 DNA reads as TGTGCCAGCAGGCCACGCGGGAGCCCCAATGAGCAGTTCTTC. This gives the protein CASRPRGSPNEQFF.

This clonotype was recorded at least ten times. This chain joins TRBV24-1 and TRBJ1-2, with D unresolved. This CDR3 region has 16 residues. Germline CDR1 KGHDR, CDR2 SFDVKD. V lost 3 bases, J lost 4 bases, and 17 bases lay in between. CDR3: CATSDLVIRQLYGYTF. DNA of the CDR3: TGTGCCACCAGTGATCTAGTAATCCGGCAGCTCTATGGCTACACCTTC.

There are many counts of this clonotype. The chain joins TRBV9 to TRBJ2-1, with TRBD2 identical over 11 bases. The V segment lost 3 bases and the J segment 1 base; nucleotides outside the gene matches: 3. Germline CDR1 SGDLS, CDR2 YYNGEE. The CDR3 contains 16 residues. The CDR3 region has the DNA TGTGCCAGCAGCGGAACTAGCGGGAGTTCCTACAATGAGCAGTTCTTC. Protein sequence: CASSGTSGSSYNEQFF.

This clonotype was picked up a small number of times. J is TRBJ2-7 and V is TRBV20-1; D is perhaps TRBD1 (6 bases). Germline assignment: CDR1 DFQATT and CDR2 SNEGSKA (reference sequence). The CDR3 is 11 residues long. Trimming pared 5 bases from V and 6 bases from J, leaving 11 bases between. The CDR3 spells CSAQGWLEQYF. The CDR3 bases are TGCAGTGCTCAGGGGTGGCTCGAGCAGTACTTC.

This clonotype occurred many times. The chain carries TRBV4-1 and TRBJ2-3, with a weak D call TRBD2 (7 bases). The V end was cut by 1 base, the J end by 1 base, with 12 bases between. CDR3 length equals 16 residues. Looked up from germline, CDR1 is MGHRA and CDR2 is YSYEKL. The CDR3 region has the DNA TGCGCCAGCAGCCAAGGGAACGGGGGGCGCACAGATACGCAGTATTTT. It translates to CASSQGNGGRTDTQYF.

This clonotype turned up a few times. The rearrangement uses TRBV7-2 and TRBJ2-2, with unresolved D. The CDR3 has 13 amino acids. Trimming pared 2 bases from V and 10 bases from J, leaving 11 bases between. Looked up from germline, CDR1 is SGHTA and CDR2 is FQGNSA. CDR3 amino acids: CASSLISAAELFF. For the CDR3, the DNA is TGTGCCAGCAGCTTAATTTCGGCCGCGGAGCTGTTTTTT.

This clonotype has ten or more counts. The rearrangement joins TRBV7-3 to TRBJ2-1; D gene ambiguous. The CDR3 spans 13 residues. Germline CDR1 reads SGHTA; CDR2 reads FQGTGA. The ends were cut back, 5 bases at V and 7 bases at J, with 12 bases in the middle. The CDR3 region is CASSLIWGNEQFF. The DNA of the CDR3 is TGTGCCAGCAGCCTAATCTGGGGAAATGAGCAGTTCTTC. Full variable domain (missing parts from reference TRBV7-3 and TRBJ2-1): GAGVSQTPSNKVTEKGKYVELRCDPISGHTALYWYRQSLGQGPEFLIYFQGTGAADDSGLPNDRFFAVRPEGSVSTLKIQRTERGDSAVYLCASSLIWGNEQFFGPGTRLTVL.

This clonotype showed up just a few times. The genes are TRBV28 and TRBJ2-3; 9 positions match TRBD2. The CDR3 totals 15 residues. With V trimmed by 8 bases and J by 1 base, 7 bases remained unmatched. Germline V gene lookup returns CDR1 MDHEN and CDR2 SYDVKM. CDR3 coding DNA: TGTGCCAGCTCGTTGGCGGGAGGGGGCACAGATACGCAGTATTTT. This translates into CASSLAGGGTDTQYF.

This clonotype was observed a few times. The V gene is TRBV7-9, the J gene TRBJ1-5; D is uncertain. V was shortened by 1 base and J by 7 bases, with 11 bases between the two germline ends. The CDR3 spans 14 residues. The germline gives CDR1 SEHNR, CDR2 FQNEAQ (reference sequence). The CDR3 sequence: CASSLGGITQPQHF. CDR3 nucleotides: TGTGCCAGCAGCTTAGGAGGTATAACCCAGCCCCAGCATTTT.

To note about this clonotype: The final CDR3 position lacks the conserved phenylalanine or tryptophan, pointing to a likely read error. No DNA is shown, since the ends of the CDR3 on it are uncertain; the CDR3 is the one TCRdb lists. J is TRBJ2-3 and V is TRBV7-2; TRBD1 is the table's D call, not checked against the DNA. Germline loops: CDR1 SGHTA, CDR2 FQGNSA. From its first to its last residue, the CDR3 has 12 amino acids. The CDR3 reads CASSPGQSAYEL.